This passage covers 23 T cell receptor beta chains from one sample sequenced in a study of shared clonotypes between healthy human individuals. Repertoires were generated with immunoSEQ multiplex PCR, while TCRdb's copy carries only in-frame clones and drops some. This table has about a million clones, about three quarters appearing once. The sample comprised memory CD4+ T cells sorted from blood. This sample's subset: CD45RA-negative fraction. The receptors originated from a man aged 18 to 30 in good health.

V and J are TRBV6-5 and TRBJ1-5; D is unresolved. Trimming took 5 bases from V and 4 from J, leaving 6 bases between them. CDR3 size: 12 residues. Per the germline V gene, CDR1 is MNHEY and CDR2 is SVGAGI. CDR3 protein: CASSGRNQPQHF. As DNA, the CDR3 is TGTGCCAGCAGTGGGCGGAATCAGCCCCAGCATTTT.

This chain links TRBV2 with TRBJ1-5; D remains unclear. Deletions cut 7 bases from V and 0 bases from J, with 13 bases between. Germline CDR1 reads SNHLY; CDR2 reads FYNNEI. The CDR3 totals 15 residues. The CDR3 DNA sequence: TGTGCCAGCAAAGAACGAAGGGATAGCAATCAGCCCCAGCATTTT. Translation gives CASKERRDSNQPQHF.

The J gene is TRBJ2-2, the V gene TRBV19; TRBD1 aligns across 8 bases. The CDR3 covers 15 residues. Germline assignment: CDR1 LNHDA and CDR2 SQIVND (reference sequence). The V and J ends lost 4 bases and 2 bases, in that order; junction bases with no gene match: 3. CDR3 loop: CASSTTGVNTGELFF. Written as DNA, the CDR3 is TGTGCCAGTAGTACGACAGGGGTTAACACCGGGGAGCTGTTTTTT.

This chain uses TRBV7-9 with TRBJ2-7; tentative D call: TRBD1 (6 bases). With 5 bases removed from V and 3 bases from J, the gap between germline ends came to 8 bases. The CDR3 extends over 12 amino acids. Germline CDR1 is SEHNR and CDR2 is FQNEAQ (reference sequence). The CDR3 loop reads CASSRQDYEQYF. The CDR3 DNA sequence: TGTGCCAGCAGCCGACAGGACTACGAGCAGTACTTC.

This clone showed up just once. The CDR3 region is CASSLGGTVQETQYF. CDR3 bases: TGTGCCAGCAGCTTGGGGGGGACAGTACAAGAGACCCAGTACTTC. The V call is TRBV7-2, the J call TRBJ2-5; D possibly matches TRBD1 or TRBD2 (7 bases each). V lost 3 bases and J 2 bases, leaving 13 bases between the germline ends. CDR3 length: 15 residues. Germline CDR1 and CDR2: SGHTA and FQGNSA.

The chain combines TRBV25-1 with TRBJ1-2, with a tentative D call TRBD1 (5 bases). The V and J ends lost 7 bases and 6 bases respectively, with 15 bases between them. The CDR3 is 13 amino acids. CDR1 is MGHDK and CDR2 is SYGVNS in the germline V gene. In nucleotides, the CDR3 is TGTGCCAGCACCTGGGACGGGCGGAATGGCTACACCTTC. Protein: CASTWDGRNGYTF.

In this sample, this clone turned up once. DNA of the CDR3: TGTGCCAGCAGCTTTGCGGGACGGGGAACAGCTGAAGCTTTCTTT. It is translated as CASSFAGRGTAEAFF. V is TRBV7-2 and J is TRBJ1-1, with D possibly TRBD1 on 5 matching bases. The ends were cut back, 3 bases at V and 6 bases at J, with 17 bases in the middle. Germline assignment: CDR1 SGHTA and CDR2 FQGNSA. The CDR3 sequence is 15 residues long.

The rearrangement uses TRBV5-4 and TRBJ1-6; D not certain. Germline-derived CDR1 and CDR2 are SGHNT and YYREEE (reference sequence). The CDR3 has 14 residues. Trimming cost V 1 base and J 7 bases, with 9 bases left between them. The CDR3 loop reads CASSLSSQNSPLHF. The CDR3 region has the DNA TGTGCCAGCAGCTTGAGTTCGCAAAATTCACCCCTCCACTTT.

The gene calls are TRBV6-1 and TRBJ1-6; 10 nucleotides match TRBD1. The CDR3 sequence is 15 residues long. CDR1 is MNHNS and CDR2 is SASEGT in the germline V gene. The trim removed 5 bases at V and 8 bases at J, leaving 6 bases unmatched. In nucleotides, the CDR3 is TGTGCCAGCAGTCCCCGGACAGGGGGTGATTCACCCCTCCACTTT. Translated, it gives CASSPRTGGDSPLHF.

The chain combines TRBV5-4 with TRBJ2-2, with D unclear. The CDR3 contains 15 residues. Trimming pared 4 bases from V and 1 base from J, leaving 11 bases between. The germline gives CDR1 SGHNT, CDR2 YYREEE (reference sequence). CDR3 sequence: CASSLDTQNTGELFF. In DNA, the CDR3 is TGTGCCAGCAGCCTCGACACCCAGAACACCGGGGAGCTGTTTTTT.

The J gene is TRBJ1-5, the V gene TRBV30; no clear D gene. The V end lost 2 bases, the J end lost 0 bases, and 17 bases lay between the germline ends. This CDR3 has 17 residues. Germline V CDR1 and CDR2: GTSNPN, SVGIG (reference sequence). The CDR3 reads CAWSPGGIAYSNQPQHF. CDR3 nucleotides: TGTGCCTGGAGTCCCGGCGGGATTGCTTATAGCAATCAGCCCCAGCATTTT.

V and J are TRBV29-1 and TRBJ2-7; 13 bases line up with TRBD2. There are 13 residues in the CDR3. CDR1 is SQVTM, CDR2 ANQGSEA, per germline. The V segment lost 7 bases and the J segment 3 bases; nucleotides outside the gene matches: 3. The CDR3 DNA follows: TGCAGCGGGGGACTAGCGGGAAGCTACGAGCAGTACTTC. Residues: CSGGLAGSYEQYF.

This clone appeared a single time. The chain joins TRBV9 to TRBJ2-3; D possibly corresponds to TRBD2 (5 bases). Germline CDR1 reads SGDLS; CDR2 reads YYNGEE. There are 15 residues in the CDR3. Trimming removed 3 bases from V and 1 base from J, with 12 bases in between. CDR3 loop: CASSEIATRTDTQYF. CDR3 nucleotides: TGTGCCAGCAGCGAGATAGCGACTCGCACAGATACGCAGTATTTT.

The rearrangement links TRBV19 to TRBJ2-7, with 14 bases matching TRBD2. V lost 3 bases and J lost 6; bases outside the gene matches: 4. The CDR3 is 15 amino acids. Germline V lookup: CDR1 LNHDA, CDR2 SQIVND (reference sequence). The CDR3 sequence is CASSMVGLAGVEQYF. The CDR3 nucleotides are TGTGCCAGTAGTATGGTGGGACTAGCGGGAGTCGAGCAGTACTTC.

The chain joins TRBV12-2 to TRBJ1-6. TRBV12-2 is a pseudogene segment. The CDR3 is made up of 17 amino acids. DNA of the CDR3: TGTGCAAGTCGCTTGAACGGTTTGAGCTCCTATAATTCACCCCTCCACTTT. It encodes CASRLNGLSSYNSPLHF.

This clone was seen a single time. The CDR3 sequence is CAISDSGGNQPQHF. DNA for the CDR3: TGTGCCATCAGTGATTCAGGAGGCAATCAGCCCCAGCATTTT. The chain links TRBV10-3 to TRBJ1-5; D unresolved. V lost 3 bases to trimming and J lost 2 bases, with 8 bases between them. Looked up from germline, CDR1 is ENHRY and CDR2 is SYGVKD. The CDR3 contains 14 residues.

In this sample, this clone turned up many times. The V and J genes are TRBV6-1 and TRBJ2-7, with D possibly being TRBD1 or TRBD2 (6 bases each). Germline values: CDR1 MNHNS, CDR2 SASEGT. Trimming removed 6 bases from V and 4 bases from J, with 16 bases in between. The CDR3 is made up of 14 amino acids. CDR3 in amino acids: CASRLTGDTYEQYF. The DNA for the CDR3 is TGTGCCAGCAGATTAACGGGGGACACATACGAGCAGTACTTC.

The CDR3 loop is CASTGTGGYSNQPQHF. The DNA for the CDR3 is TGTGCCAGTACCGGGACAGGAGGTTATAGCAATCAGCCCCAGCATTTT. The V call is TRBV2, the J call TRBJ1-5; 8 bases map to TRBD1. This CDR3 has 16 amino acids. Germline CDR1 reads SNHLY; CDR2 reads FYNNEI. V lost 9 bases and J lost 0; bases outside the gene matches: 10.

The chain recombines TRBV6-6 with TRBJ2-5; 7 bases fit TRBD1. CDR1 MNHNY and CDR2 SVGAGI come from the germline V gene (reference sequence). J lost 5 bases, V lost 3 bases, and 9 bases had no gene match. The CDR3 length is 15 residues. CDR3 sequence reads: CASSYSTGSRETQYF. The CDR3, as DNA: TGTGCCAGCAGTTATTCGACAGGGTCAAGGGAGACCCAGTACTTC.

J is TRBJ2-1 and V is TRBV5-1; possible D gene TRBD2, 5 bases. Looked up from germline, CDR1 is SGHRS and CDR2 is YFSETQ. This CDR3 is 16 amino acids long. The ends were cut back, 4 bases at V and 0 bases at J, with 14 bases in the middle. The CDR3 region has the DNA TGCGCCAGCAGCGTATTGACTGGGAGCTCCTACAATGAGCAGTTCTTC. It translates to CASSVLTGSSYNEQFF.

The J gene is TRBJ1-2, the V gene TRBV11-2, with 8 nucleotides matching TRBD1. V lost 5 bases and J lost 5; bases outside the gene matches: 4. The CDR3 runs 13 residues. Germline CDR1 SGHAT, CDR2 FQNNGV. The CDR3: CASSGTGGYGYTF. The CDR3 DNA is TGTGCCAGCAGCGGAACAGGGGGTTATGGCTACACCTTC.

The sample holds one count of this clone. The gene calls are TRBV28 and TRBJ1-2; 7 bases are shared with TRBD1. The CDR3 runs 16 residues. Trimming removed 8 bases from V and 7 bases from J; junction bases left unmatched: 19. CDR1 and CDR2 (germline): MDHEN, SYDVKM. The CDR3 spells CASGSPQDRLGRGYTF. CDR3 nucleotides: TGTGCCAGCGGAAGTCCCCAGGACAGGCTAGGGCGTGGCTACACCTTC.

This clone occurred once. CDR3 residues: CASSLTSGSYEQYF. The CDR3 DNA sequence: TGTGCCAGCAGTTTGACTAGCGGCTCCTACGAGCAGTACTTC. The J gene is TRBJ2-7, the V gene TRBV6-5; 9 nucleotides align to TRBD2. The CDR3 spans 14 residues. V shed 4 bases and J 0 bases; nucleotides not matched to a gene: 1. Looked up from germline, CDR1 is MNHEY and CDR2 is SVGAGI.